The 21 T cell receptor beta chains below come from one sample, sequenced in a study of early T cells in non-severe SARS-CoV-2 infection. TCRdb reprocessed the 5' RACE reads via MiXCR and lists one record per CDR3 protein. The sample holds tens of thousands of distinct CDR3 sequences, 13% seen once. The source material was whole blood. These receptor sequences come from an adult who was a healthcare worker with PCR-confirmed SARS-CoV-2 infection or an uninfected control (not recorded which).

This clonotype was counted a few times. Mismatch with germline at one junction end may stem from a read error. The rearrangement uses TRBV3-1 and TRBJ2-7; D is unresolved. Germline V CDR1 and CDR2: LGHDT, YNNKEL (reference sequence). This CDR3 is 12 amino acids long. CDR3 sequence (DNA): TGTGCCAGCAGCCAAGTTATCTACGAGCAGGACTTC. Translated: CASSQVIYEQDF.

At least ten counts were recorded for this clonotype. The gene calls are TRBV11-2 and TRBJ2-3; D is unresolved. CDR3 length equals 15 residues. The V and J ends lost 0 bases and 2 bases respectively, with 9 bases between them. Per the germline V gene, CDR1 is SGHAT and CDR2 is FQNNGV. The CDR3: CASSLESYDTDTQYF. The CDR3 bases are TGTGCCAGCAGCTTAGAATCCTACGACACAGATACGCAGTATTTT.

This clonotype appeared a few times. DNA of the CDR3: TGTGCCAGCAGTTTCCCTGATGAGCAGTTCTTC. Translated: CASSFPDEQFF. The V call is TRBV6-2 or TRBV6-3, the J call TRBJ2-1; D remains ambiguous. This CDR3 contains 11 residues. Germline V lookup: CDR1 MNHEY, CDR2 SVGEGT. V was cut by 4 bases and J by 8 bases, with 6 bases left in between.

The chain couples TRBV5-6 to TRBJ2-3; no definite D call. The CDR3 extends over 12 amino acids. Trimming took 0 bases from V and 9 from J, leaving 8 bases between them. The germline V gene has CDR1 SGHDT and CDR2 YYEEEE. The CDR3 is CASSLGGKTQYF. The CDR3 DNA sequence: TGTGCCAGCAGCTTGGGTGGAAAAACGCAGTATTTT. The entire variable domain, with the rest obtained from reference TRBV5-6 and TRBJ2-3, is as follows: DAGVTQSPTHLIKTRGQQVTLRCSPKSGHDTVSWYQQALGQGPQFIFQYYEEEERQRGNFPDRFSGHQFPNYSSELNVNALLLGDSALYLCASSLGGKTQYFGPGTRLTVL.

This clonotype was recorded at least ten times. The chain carries TRBV20-1 and TRBJ2-7; D is possibly TRBD2 (6 bases). The CDR3 sequence is 12 residues long. V lost 4 bases, J lost 3 bases, and 10 bases lay in between. From germline, CDR1 is DFQATT and CDR2 SNEGSKA (reference sequence). CDR3 loop: CSAIGTGYEQYF. The CDR3 coding sequence is TGCAGTGCTATCGGGACTGGCTACGAGCAGTACTTC.

This clonotype was recorded many times. The chain joins TRBV18 to TRBJ2-7; 10 nucleotides agree with TRBD1. The CDR3 totals 16 residues. Germline CDR1 reads KGHSH; CDR2 reads LQKENI. V dropped 2 bases and J dropped 4; count of bases not matched to a gene: 8. The CDR3 loop reads CASSPIGTGALYEQYF. The CDR3 bases are TGTGCCAGCTCACCAATTGGGACAGGGGCGCTATACGAGCAGTACTTC.

CDR3 DNA: TGTGCCAGCAGTGAAGTTCGAGGGGGCACTGAAGCTTTCTTT. Residues: CASSEVRGGTEAFF. The chain links TRBV2 to TRBJ1-1; possible D gene TRBD1, 6 bases. The germline V and J ends were trimmed by 1 base and 4 bases, with 10 bases remaining between them. CDR3 length equals 14 residues. Germline assignment: CDR1 SNHLY and CDR2 FYNNEI.

This clonotype was found a few times. The chain has TRBV10-3 and TRBJ2-1; D may be TRBD1 or TRBD2 (5 bases each). This CDR3 has 14 residues. The V gene's germline CDR1 is ENHRY and CDR2 SYGVKD. Trimming took off 6 bases at V and 7 bases at J, with 16 bases between the two ends. CDR3 protein: CAISRDQYGNEQFF. The CDR3 DNA is TGTGCCATCAGCAGGGACCAATATGGGAATGAGCAGTTCTTC.

The chain has TRBV7-9 and TRBJ2-7; possibly TRBD1 for D (7 bases). Trimming pared 1 base from V and 2 bases from J, leaving 12 bases between. This CDR3 contains 15 residues. Germline lookup yields CDR1 SEHNR and CDR2 FQNEAQ (reference sequence). The CDR3 sequence is CASSLVQGGAYEQYF. CDR3 nucleotides: TGTGCCAGCAGCTTAGTGCAGGGGGGAGCCTACGAGCAGTACTTC.

Many counts were recorded for this clonotype. The J gene is TRBJ1-2, the V gene TRBV4-3; possible D gene TRBD1, 6 bases. V dropped 4 bases and J dropped 4 bases, with 10 bases sitting between them. Germline CDR1 and CDR2: LGHNA and YSLEER. The CDR3 runs 13 residues. CDR3 protein: CASSPLGGYGYTF. In nucleotides, the CDR3 is TGCGCCAGCAGCCCCCTAGGGGGCTATGGCTACACCTTC.

The chain joins TRBV7-2 to TRBJ2-7, with D unresolved. V lost 4 bases, J lost 0 bases, and 16 bases lay in between. This CDR3 has 16 amino acids. Germline-derived CDR1 and CDR2 are SGHTA and FQGNSA. This CDR3 reads CASSYIGRANSYEQYF. DNA of the CDR3: TGTGCCAGCAGCTATATTGGACGGGCAAACTCCTACGAGCAGTACTTC.

This clonotype appeared a single time. The rearrangement joins TRBV20-1 to TRBJ2-3; 10 bases map to TRBD2. V trimming: 3 bases; J trimming: 4 bases; junction bases outside the gene matches: 10. There are 16 residues in the CDR3. CDR1 DFQATT and CDR2 SNEGSKA come from the germline V gene (reference sequence). The CDR3 region is CSASQLVAGGADTQYF. The CDR3 DNA reads as TGCAGTGCTAGTCAACTCGTAGCGGGGGGAGCAGATACGCAGTATTTT.

The J gene is TRBJ2-1, the V gene TRBV6-2 or TRBV6-3, with 11 bases aligning to TRBD2. From germline, CDR1 is MNHEY and CDR2 SVGEGT. The V and J ends lost 6 bases and 4 bases, in that order; junction bases with no gene match: 11. The CDR3 has 17 amino acids. This CDR3 reads CASRRSGTSGGYNEQFF. The CDR3 region has the DNA TGTGCCAGCAGGCGATCCGGGACTAGCGGTGGTTACAATGAGCAGTTCTTC.

The chain employs TRBV9 and TRBJ1-2, with D uncertain. Germline CDR1 SGDLS, CDR2 YYNGEE. The CDR3 sequence is 15 residues long. Trimming took off 4 bases at V and 2 bases at J, with 15 bases between the two ends. The CDR3 DNA reads as TGTGCCAGCAGCCCCGCCCAACGGGGAAACTATGGCTACACCTTC. Protein product: CASSPAQRGNYGYTF.

This clonotype was detected ten times or more. This sequence joins TRBV6-2 or TRBV6-3 and TRBJ1-6; D is possibly TRBD1 (6 bases). Germline V gene data show CDR1 as MNHEY and CDR2 as SVGEGT. Trimming stripped 2 bases from V and 7 bases from J, with 9 bases between. The CDR3 spans 14 residues. This CDR3 is CASSYLQGNSPLHF. The CDR3 DNA sequence: TGTGCCAGCAGTTACCTACAGGGAAATTCACCCCTCCACTTT.

This clonotype was detected ten times or more. This chain links TRBV6-2 or TRBV6-3 with TRBJ2-5; the D is unclear. Germline V gene data show CDR1 as MNHEY and CDR2 as SVGEGT. Deletions cut 6 bases from V and 1 base from J, with 6 bases between. This CDR3 contains 12 residues. DNA for the CDR3: TGTGCCAGCAGGGCCCTCCAAGAGACCCAGTACTTC. Translating gives CASRALQETQYF.

This clonotype was recorded many times. The chain combines TRBV18 with TRBJ1-5; the D gene is possibly TRBD1 (6 bases). V lost 1 base to trimming and J lost 11 bases, with 15 bases between them. Germline V gives CDR1 KGHSH, CDR2 LQKENI. This CDR3 spans 14 amino acids. CDR3 protein: CASSPQGGEGAQHF. CDR3 DNA sequence: TGTGCCAGCTCACCACAGGGGGGAGAGGGGGCCCAGCATTTT.

This clonotype was found a few times. The chain recombines TRBV11-2 with TRBJ2-7; D gene uncertain. Germline values: CDR1 SGHAT, CDR2 FQNNGV. CDR3 size: 14 residues. V lost 0 bases, J lost 0 bases, and 6 bases lay in between. CDR3 DNA: TGTGCCAGCAGCTTAGAGGGCGCCTCCTACGAGCAGTACTTC. Its translation: CASSLEGASYEQYF.

This clonotype was picked up a small number of times. The rearrangement uses TRBV7-2 and TRBJ2-5; 10 bases are a match to TRBD2. CDR1 and CDR2 from the germline V gene are SGHTA and FQGNSA. This CDR3 has 16 residues. V was clipped by 3 bases and J by 0 bases; unmatched bases: 4. CDR3 residues: CASSFGLAANQETQYF. The CDR3 DNA follows: TGTGCCAGCAGCTTCGGACTAGCGGCCAACCAAGAGACCCAGTACTTC.

Ten or more counts support this clonotype. V is TRBV7-2 and J is TRBJ2-7; 7 bases map to TRBD1. The CDR3 consists of 14 residues. Germline V lookup: CDR1 SGHTA, CDR2 FQGNSA. Unmatched junction bases numbered 3, after V lost 3 bases and J lost 1 base. The CDR3 DNA follows: TGTGCCAGCAGCTTTGCACAGGGGTCCTACGAGCAGTACTTC. It yields the protein CASSFAQGSYEQYF.

The table lists this clonotype with many counts. Here the CDR3 reads CASSLDRGAGGYTF. The CDR3, as DNA: TGTGCCAGCAGCTTGGACAGGGGCGCAGGAGGCTACACCTTC. The J gene is TRBJ1-2, the V gene TRBV5-8; 7 bases are a match to TRBD1. With V trimmed by 0 bases and J by 8 bases, 7 bases remained unmatched. The CDR3 is 14 amino acids. Germline values: CDR1 SGHTS, CDR2 YDEGEE.